The clone carrying this T cell receptor beta chain showed up many times. The antigen is undetermined. This sample stems from a study of T-cell reconstitution after alpha-beta-depleted transplantation in children. Study results and caveats: Several hundred expanded graft clones reportedly were the source of alpha-beta T cells about two months after transplant. One year after transplant, T-cell counts and diversity came mostly from newly produced T cells. Certain patients had high TCRbeta diversity at day 60, and it came from recipient T cells and thymic progenitors that survived.

This sample's TCRbeta library carried unique molecular identifier barcodes. MiXCR, run by TCRdb on the PCR reads, gives a single entry per CDR3 protein. The sample holds under 250,000 distinct CDR3 sequences, 6.6% seen once. Losses at the gene ends were 0 bases for V and 2 bases for J; bases not matched to a gene: 6. Germline CDR1 is LGHNA and CDR2 is YSLEER. This CDR3 region has 17 residues. The receptor was derived from a boy aged 2 to 10 with acute lymphoblastic leukemia, due to receive a stem cell transplant. The chain joins TRBV4-3 to TRBJ2-2; 7 positions match TRBD2. The material was PBMCs, obtained before TCRalphabeta/CD19-depleted stem cell transplant. This CDR3 reads CASSQELGGTNTGELFF. In DNA, the CDR3 is TGCGCCAGCAGCCAAGAACTCGGGGGGACTAACACCGGGGAGCTGTTTTTT.